Described below is a single T cell receptor beta chain sequence and its context. Its specificity is unknown. The data belong to a study of cytomegalovirus exposure and HLA in healthy donors. Study-level results: There were some public TCRs occurring in many donors, but most TCR sequences were rare.

Sequencing used immunoSEQ multiplex PCR; TCRdb keeps in-frame clones, though not all of them. This table holds roughly 220,000 clones, 75% to 95% found once. The germline V gene encodes CDR1 LGHNA and CDR2 YNFKEQ. With V trimmed by 0 bases and J by 5 bases, 8 bases remained unmatched. CDR3 length: 17 residues. The source material was PBMCs. This clonotype was sampled from a woman between 18 and 29 years old in good health and CMV-seronegative. The genes are TRBV4-2 and TRBJ2-1; 9 positions match TRBD2. CDR3 sequence (DNA): TGTGCCAGCAGCCAAGAACCTAGACTAGCGGACGACAATGAGCAGTTCTTC. It codes for CASSQEPRLADDNEQFF.